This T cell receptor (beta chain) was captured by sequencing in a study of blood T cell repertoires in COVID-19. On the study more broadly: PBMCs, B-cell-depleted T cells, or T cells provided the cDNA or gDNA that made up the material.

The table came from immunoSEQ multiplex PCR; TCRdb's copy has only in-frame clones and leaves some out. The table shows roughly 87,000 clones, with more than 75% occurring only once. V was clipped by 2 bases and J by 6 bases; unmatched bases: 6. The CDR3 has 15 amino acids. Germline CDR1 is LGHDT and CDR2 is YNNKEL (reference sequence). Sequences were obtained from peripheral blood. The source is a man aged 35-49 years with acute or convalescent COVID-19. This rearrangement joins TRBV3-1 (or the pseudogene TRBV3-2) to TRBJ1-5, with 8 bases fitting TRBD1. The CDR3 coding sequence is TGTGCCAGCAGCCAAATACCAGGGGGCCGTCAGCCCCAGCATTTT. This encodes CASSQIPGGRQPQHF.